These 8 T cell receptor beta chains share one sample of origin, sequenced in a study of T cells after yellow fever vaccination. Using its own MiXCR run on the 5' RACE reads, TCRdb lists one record per CDR3 protein. Of about 47,000 distinct CDR3 sequences listed, roughly 7.3% were seen once; the top ten hold over 25%. The input for sequencing was CD8+ T cells sorted from PBMCs, taken approximately 15 days after the first yellow fever vaccination. The receptor set was obtained from a man aged 18 to 29 who received the YFV17D yellow fever vaccine.

This clonotype has ten or more counts. The chain uses TRBV3-1 and TRBJ2-7; the D gene is possibly TRBD1 (5 bases). In germline, CDR1 is LGHDT, CDR2 YNNKEL (reference sequence). V was shortened by 10 bases and J by 2 bases, with 12 bases between the two germline ends. CDR3 size: 12 residues. This chain's CDR3 is CATMDTTYEQYF. The CDR3 nucleotides read TGTGCCACCATGGACACGACCTACGAGCAGTACTTC.

The chain uses TRBV4-3 and TRBJ2-2; D remains unclear. This CDR3 has 14 amino acids. V was shortened by 1 base and J by 6 bases, with 9 bases between the two germline ends. CDR1 and CDR2 (germline): LGHNA, YSLEER. CDR3: CASSQGVRAGELFF. The CDR3 nucleotides read TGCGCCAGCAGCCAAGGGGTCCGGGCCGGGGAGCTGTTTTTT.

In this sample, this clonotype turned up a few times. The chain carries TRBV12-3 or TRBV12-4 and TRBJ2-2; TRBD2 might be the D (6 bases). This CDR3 is built from 13 residues. Trimming stripped 5 bases from V and 6 bases from J, with 10 bases between. The CDR3 nucleotides are TGTGCCAGCAGTGAGACTAGTTCCGGGGAGCTGTTTTTT. It translates to CASSETSSGELFF.

This clonotype was recorded at least ten times. This chain connects TRBV29-1 to TRBJ1-1; 9 nucleotides align to TRBD1. Trimming removed 7 bases from V and 6 bases from J; junction bases left unmatched: 6. CDR1 is SQVTM and CDR2 is ANQGSEA in the germline V gene. The CDR3 is 12 residues long. The DNA of the CDR3 is TGCAGCGCGAGGGACAGGGACCCTGAAGCTTTCTTT. It yields the protein CSARDRDPEAFF.

In this sample, this clonotype turned up a few times. The chain has TRBV7-6 and TRBJ2-1, with D possibly being TRBD1 (6 bases). The CDR3 is 14 residues long. Per the germline V gene, CDR1 is SGHVS and CDR2 is FNYEAQ. V lost 5 bases, J lost 9 bases, and 17 bases lay in between. This CDR3 reads CASSQDRIQTEQFF. In DNA, the CDR3 is TGTGCCAGCAGCCAGGACAGAATACAAACTGAGCAGTTCTTC. The full variable domain, with the rest looked up from reference TRBV7-6 and TRBJ2-1, is GAGVSQSPRYKVTKRGQDVALRCDPISGHVSLYWYRQALGQGPEFLTYFNYEAQQDKSGLPNDRFSAERPEGSISTLTIQRTEQRDSAMYRCASSQDRIQTEQFFGPGTRLTVL.

This clonotype showed up many times. The gene calls are TRBV15 and TRBJ2-5; no definite D call. The V and J ends lost 2 bases and 5 bases respectively, with 12 bases between them. The CDR3 sequence is 14 residues long. Germline V gene data show CDR1 as LNHNV and CDR2 as YYDKDF (reference sequence). The CDR3 sequence is CATSRQARSETQYF. The CDR3 region has the DNA TGTGCCACCAGCAGACAGGCCAGGAGCGAGACCCAGTACTTC.

This clonotype has a count of ten or more. The chain employs TRBV2 and TRBJ2-3; 8 positions match TRBD2. The ends lost 4 bases at V and 0 bases at J; junction bases unmatched: 6. Germline CDR1 SNHLY, CDR2 FYNNEI. This CDR3 is built from 16 residues. This CDR3 is CASSGPGGPSTDTQYF. The CDR3 DNA is TGTGCCAGCAGTGGCCCGGGGGGGCCTAGCACAGATACGCAGTATTTT. Looking up the rest from reference TRBV2 and TRBJ2-3 gives the full variable domain: EPEVTQTPSHQVTQMGQEVILRCVPISNHLYFYWYRQILGQKVEFLVSFYNNEISEKSEIFDDQFSVERPDGSNFTLKIRSTKLEDSAMYFCASSGPGGPSTDTQYFGPGTRLTVL.

J is TRBJ1-5 and V is TRBV7-2, with D perhaps matching TRBD1 (6 bases). V lost 4 bases and J lost 4, with 11 bases in between. This CDR3 comprises 14 residues. CDR1 and CDR2 (germline): SGHTA, FQGNSA. CDR3 protein: CASSSRGWNQPQHF. In DNA, the CDR3 is TGTGCCAGCAGCTCCAGGGGATGGAATCAGCCCCAGCATTTT.